This T cell receptor (beta chain) derives from a study of T cells in Graves' hyperthyroidism and ophthalmopathy. Using RNA transcripts as the source, TCR beta CDR3 regions were amplified. HTBI primers were employed in a first-round RT-PCR of the TCR CDR3. TCRdb used MiXCR to reprocess the multiplex PCR reads, holding one entry per CDR3 protein. This table has around 690,000 distinct CDR3 sequences, around 21% appearing once. V lost 5 bases and J 0 bases, leaving 18 bases between the germline ends. The CDR3 has 17 amino acids. Germline CDR1 SEHNR, CDR2 FQNEAQ (reference sequence). The chain combines TRBV7-9 with TRBJ2-3, with D possibly TRBD2 on 7 matching bases. The sequenced sample consisted of blood. This sequence originates from a man younger than 40 with Graves' ophthalmopathy. The CDR3 sequence is CASSPRKGGVSTDTQYF. Here the CDR3 DNA reads TGTGCCAGCAGCCCTCGTAAGGGGGGGGTAAGCACAGATACGCAGTATTTT. Combining the CDR3 with reference TRBV7-9 and TRBJ2-3 gives the whole variable domain DTGVSQNPRHKITKRGQNVTFRCDPISEHNRLYWYRQTLGQGPEFLTYFQNEAQLEKSRLLSDRFSAERPKGSFSTLEIQRTEQGDSAMYLCASSPRKGGVSTDTQYFGPGTRLTVL.